This is a list of T cell receptor beta chains from one sample in a study of T cell changes during pregnancy in multiple sclerosis. This table comes from immunoSEQ multiplex PCR, and its TCRdb copy is limited to in-frame clones, with some not included. The sample holds nearly 110,000 clones, 85% to 95% seen once. The source was peripheral blood, collected after pregnancy. These TCRs come from a female donor with multiple sclerosis, enrolled in a pregnancy study. Each CDR3 is given with its conserved first and last residue. The D gene is left open where the match is weak. Not all rows give a size; the values are once, few, many and, for expanded clones, a class.

abundance: -; j_gene: TRBJ1-1; len: 12; v_gene: TRBV10-3; d_gene: -; CDR3nt: TGTGCCATCAGTGACAGGAACACTGAAGCTTTCTTT; CDR3aa: CAISDRNTEAFF
abundance: -; j_gene: TRBJ1-1; len: 15; v_gene: TRBV7-9; d_gene: -; CDR3nt: TGTGCCAGCAGCCCGGTACGGAGTCTGAACACTGAAGCTTTCTTT; CDR3aa: CASSPVRSLNTEAFF
abundance: -; j_gene: TRBJ1-2; len: 15; v_gene: TRBV27; d_gene: TRBD1; CDR3nt: TGTGCCAGCAGTTTAACCGGGACAGGGGTCTATGGCTACACCTTC; CDR3aa: CASSLTGTGVYGYTF
abundance: -; j_gene: TRBJ2-2; len: 18; v_gene: TRBV18; d_gene: TRBD1; CDR3nt: TGTGCCAGCTCGATCCTACCAACGGGACAGGAGAACACCGGGGAGCTGTTTTTT; CDR3aa: CASSILPTGQENTGELFF
abundance: -; j_gene: TRBJ2-1; len: 17; v_gene: TRBV7-9; d_gene: -; CDR3nt: TGTGCCAGCAGCTTAGCGTTTGGCCCTAGCTCCTACAATGAGCAGTTCTTC; CDR3aa: CASSLAFGPSSYNEQFF
abundance: few; j_gene: TRBJ1-1; len: 13; v_gene: TRBV7-9; d_gene: -; CDR3nt: TGTGCCAGCAGCTCAGATGTTAACACTGAAGCTTTCTTT; CDR3aa: CASSSDVNTEAFF
abundance: -; j_gene: TRBJ1-1; len: 14; v_gene: TRBV19; d_gene: -; CDR3nt: TGTGCCAGTAGTAGGTGGAGAGTGAACACTGAAGCTTTCTTT; CDR3aa: CASSRWRVNTEAFF
abundance: few; j_gene: TRBJ1-6; len: 15; v_gene: TRBV7-9; d_gene: TRBD1; CDR3nt: TGTGCCAGCAGGATAGAACAGGGGGCAAGGTCACCCCTCCACTTT; CDR3aa: CASRIEQGARSPLHF
abundance: -; j_gene: TRBJ2-2; len: 16; v_gene: TRBV27; d_gene: TRBD2; CDR3nt: TGTGCCAGCAGTTTAGTGACTAGCGCGAACACCGGGGAGCTGTTTTTT; CDR3aa: CASSLVTSANTGELFF
abundance: -; j_gene: TRBJ1-4; len: 15; v_gene: TRBV30; d_gene: -; CDR3nt: TGTGCCTGGAGTGTATGGAGCGCAACTAATGAAAAACTGTTTTTT; CDR3aa: CAWSVWSATNEKLFF
abundance: -; j_gene: TRBJ1-2; len: 14; v_gene: TRBV5-6; d_gene: -; CDR3nt: TGTGCCAGCAGAAGACAGGAGATCGACTATGGCTACACCTTC; CDR3aa: CASRRQEIDYGYTF
abundance: -; j_gene: TRBJ2-1; len: 16; v_gene: TRBV4-1; d_gene: TRBD2; CDR3nt: TGCGCCAGCAGCCAAGAAACTAGCGGGGGGGCAGGAGAGCAGTTCTTC; CDR3aa: CASSQETSGGAGEQFF
abundance: -; j_gene: TRBJ1-3; len: 13; v_gene: TRBV7-3; d_gene: -; CDR3nt: TGTGCCAGCAGCTCGACACGGGGAAACACCATATATTTT; CDR3aa: CASSSTRGNTIYF
abundance: -; j_gene: TRBJ2-2; len: 15; v_gene: TRBV29-1; d_gene: TRBD1; CDR3nt: TGCAGCGTTGCGGGGGACAGGGCTACCACCGGGGAGCTGTTTTTT; CDR3aa: CSVAGDRATTGELFF
abundance: once; j_gene: TRBJ2-7; len: 16; v_gene: TRBV7-8; d_gene: -; CDR3nt: TGTGCCAGCAGCTTAGAAAGTTCCCCCTCGGGCTACGAGCAGTACTTC; CDR3aa: CASSLESSPSGYEQYF
abundance: -; j_gene: TRBJ2-2; len: 14; v_gene: TRBV13; d_gene: -; CDR3nt: TGTGCCAGCACCGACGACAGAAACACCGGGGAGCTGTTTTTT; CDR3aa: CASTDDRNTGELFF
abundance: -; j_gene: TRBJ1-1; len: 13; v_gene: TRBV7-2; d_gene: -; CDR3nt: TGTGCCAGCTCCTGGGGGGGGAACACTGAAGCTTTCTTT; CDR3aa: CASSWGGNTEAFF
abundance: -; j_gene: TRBJ1-2; len: 13; v_gene: TRBV27; d_gene: TRBD1; CDR3nt: TGTGCCAGCAGTTTATACAGGGGTCGGGGCTACACCTTC; CDR3aa: CASSLYRGRGYTF